One sample yielded the 32 T cell receptor beta chains listed below, sequenced in a study of patients and donors after allogeneic stem cell transplantation. TCRdb independently ran MiXCR on the RT-PCR reads; one entry per CDR3 protein. Here the sample spans 150,000 to 200,000 distinct CDR3 sequences, 41% being singletons. Sequencing input: blood, either unsorted or a sorted T cell fraction (not recorded which). Receptors were obtained from a human donor who was either an allogeneic HSCT recipient or a stem cell or donor lymphocyte infusion donor (not recorded which). It is not recorded whose cells these are; they may come from a transplant donor.

In this sample, this clonotype turned up a few times. The V gene is TRBV12-3 or TRBV12-4, the J gene TRBJ2-7; D is unresolved. The CDR3 extends over 12 amino acids. V was clipped by 4 bases and J by 5 bases, with 9 bases between them. CDR3 sequence reads: CASSSPPHEQYF. As DNA, the CDR3 is TGTGCCAGCAGTTCCCCACCCCACGAGCAGTACTTC.

This clonotype was picked up a small number of times. In DNA, the CDR3 is TGTGCCAGCAGCTTAGTCCTGGGACAGGGTTTCAAAAACACCATATATTTT. Its protein product is CASSLVLGQGFKNTIYF. This chain joins TRBV7-2 and TRBJ1-3, with 9 bases matching TRBD1. Germline values: CDR1 SGHTA, CDR2 FQGNSA. J was trimmed by 6 bases and V by 1 base; bases with no gene match: 10. The CDR3 has 17 amino acids. The full variable domain, in which reference TRBV7-2 and TRBJ1-3 provide the parts outside the CDR3, is GAGVSQSPSNKVTEKGKDVELRCDPISGHTALYWYRQSLGQGLEFLIYFQGNSAPDKSGLPSDRFSAERTGGSVSTLTIQRTQQEDSAVYLCASSLVLGQGFKNTIYFGEGSWLTVV.

This chain links TRBV4-3 with TRBJ1-2; D is perhaps TRBD1 (5 bases). CDR3 size: 15 residues. The germline V gene encodes CDR1 LGHNA and CDR2 YSLEER. Deletions cut 1 base from V and 6 bases from J, with 15 bases between. The CDR3 is CASSQVLPGTHGYTF. CDR3 nucleotide sequence: TGCGCCAGCAGCCAAGTTTTACCAGGGACCCATGGCTACACCTTC.

This clonotype has at least ten counts. The V gene is TRBV4-1, the J gene TRBJ1-1; D is undetermined. Per germline, CDR1 MGHRA and CDR2 YSYEKL. Trimming shortened V by 2 bases and J by 0 bases, and 10 bases separated the two germline ends. The CDR3 has 15 residues. CDR3 protein: CASSQFERMNTEAFF. CDR3 sequence (DNA): TGCGCCAGCAGCCAATTCGAACGGATGAACACTGAAGCTTTCTTT.

The CDR3 protein is CSARGDTNEKLFF. The DNA of the CDR3 is TGCAGTGCTAGAGGGGACACTAATGAAAAACTGTTTTTT. The gene calls are TRBV20-1 and TRBJ1-4; D possibly corresponds to TRBD1 (5 bases). V lost 1 base and J 2 bases, leaving 5 bases between the germline ends. The CDR3 sequence is 13 residues long. The germline gives CDR1 DFQATT, CDR2 SNEGSKA (reference sequence).

V usage is TRBV4-2 and J usage is TRBJ2-1; D gene uncertain. The CDR3 loop spans 16 amino acids. V was clipped by 0 bases and J by 0 bases, with 9 bases between them. The V gene's germline CDR1 is LGHNA and CDR2 YNFKEQ. This chain's CDR3 is CASSQDENDSYNEQFF. CDR3 DNA sequence: TGTGCCAGCAGCCAAGATGAGAACGACTCCTACAATGAGCAGTTCTTC.

The genes are TRBV7-9 and TRBJ1-1; no reliable D call. Per the germline V gene, CDR1 is SEHNR and CDR2 is FQNEAQ (reference sequence). CDR3 length equals 15 residues. V was cut by 2 bases and J by 0 bases, with 10 bases left in between. As DNA, the CDR3 is TGTGCCAGCAGCTTAAACCCCCCAGTGAACACTGAAGCTTTCTTT. It is translated as CASSLNPPVNTEAFF.

This clonotype was seen more than once but under ten times. The J gene is TRBJ2-1, the V gene TRBV4-3; 8 positions match TRBD2. The length of the CDR3 is 15 residues. Germline values: CDR1 LGHNA, CDR2 YSLEER. V was clipped by 0 bases and J by 9 bases; unmatched bases: 7. CDR3 sequence: CASSQDLRGAGEQFF. The CDR3 nucleotides read TGCGCCAGCAGCCAAGATTTGCGGGGGGCGGGTGAGCAGTTCTTC.

The sample holds a few counts of this clonotype. The chain employs TRBV28 and TRBJ2-2; the match to TRBD1 covers 9 bases. Per germline, CDR1 MDHEN and CDR2 SYDVKM. The CDR3 length is 16 residues. V trimming: 2 bases; J trimming: 4 bases; junction bases outside the gene matches: 5. The chain's CDR3 is CASSLMGQGSTGELFF. The CDR3 DNA reads TGTGCCAGCAGTTTAATGGGACAGGGTAGCACCGGGGAGCTGTTTTTT. The full variable domain, with the rest looked up from reference TRBV28 and TRBJ2-2, is DVKVTQSSRYLVKRTGEKVFLECVQDMDHENMFWYRQDPGLGLRLIYFSYDVKMKEKGDIPEGYSVSREKKERFSLILESASTNQTSMYLCASSLMGQGSTGELFFGEGSRLTVL.

V is TRBV12-3 or TRBV12-4 and J is TRBJ2-3; TRBD1 might be the D (6 bases). The CDR3 consists of 13 residues. Trimming shortened V by 6 bases and J by 2 bases, and 9 bases separated the two germline ends. The CDR3 loop is CASRQGYTDTQYF. The CDR3 DNA follows: TGTGCCAGCAGGCAGGGGTACACAGATACGCAGTATTTT.

This chain links TRBV5-1 with TRBJ1-2, with 11 bases aligning to TRBD1. Trimming took 4 bases from V and 6 from J; bases not matched to a gene: 5. The CDR3 has 14 residues. CDR1 SGHRS and CDR2 YFSETQ come from the germline V gene. The CDR3 reads CASSTGQGADGYTF. The CDR3 nucleotides are TGCGCCAGCAGCACCGGACAGGGGGCTGATGGCTACACCTTC.

This chain joins TRBV5-1 and TRBJ1-1; a possible D gene is TRBD1 (6 bases). In germline, CDR1 is SGHRS, CDR2 YFSETQ. V lost 0 bases, J lost 5 bases, and 17 bases lay in between. There are 16 residues in the CDR3. The chain's CDR3 is CASSLGGHKLQTEAFF. For the CDR3, the DNA is TGCGCCAGCAGCTTGGGGGGGCACAAACTACAAACTGAAGCTTTCTTT.

This rearrangement joins TRBV12-3 or TRBV12-4 to TRBJ1-1; 9 positions match TRBD1. The CDR3 runs to 14 residues. With V trimmed by 5 bases and J by 7 bases, 8 bases remained unmatched. In DNA, the CDR3 is TGTGCCAGCAGTCCTTCGACAGGGGGTGGTGAAGCTTTCTTT. Amino acids: CASSPSTGGGEAFF.

The chain employs TRBV28 and TRBJ2-7; TRBD1 aligns across 8 bases. Germline loops: CDR1 MDHEN, CDR2 SYDVKM. V shed 5 bases, J shed 3 bases, and the junction held 12 bases outside the gene matches. The CDR3 is 16 amino acids. The CDR3, as DNA: TGTGCCAGCAGTAGTTGGTTGGGGACAGGAGACTACGAGCAGTACTTC. This encodes CASSSWLGTGDYEQYF.

There are a few counts of this clonotype. The V gene is TRBV7-9, the J gene TRBJ1-1, with D maybe TRBD1 (5 bases). Looked up from germline, CDR1 is SEHNR and CDR2 is FQNEAQ (reference sequence). The CDR3 is made up of 15 amino acids. Trimming shortened V by 6 bases and J by 0 bases, and 14 bases separated the two germline ends. CDR3: CASSRSQGLNTEAFF. CDR3 DNA: TGTGCCAGCAGTAGATCTCAGGGATTGAACACTGAAGCTTTCTTT. The whole variable domain, remainder taken from reference TRBV7-9 and TRBJ1-1, is DTGVSQNPRHKITKRGQNVTFRCDPISEHNRLYWYRQTLGQGPEFLTYFQNEAQLEKSRLLSDRFSAERPKGSFSTLEIQRTEQGDSAMYLCASSRSQGLNTEAFFGQGTRLTVV.

This clonotype was seen only a few times. The chain has TRBV5-1 and TRBJ1-1, with D maybe TRBD1 (5 bases). Per the germline V gene, CDR1 is SGHRS and CDR2 is YFSETQ. Trimming left V 4 bases short and J 7 bases short, with 11 bases between. The CDR3 runs to 12 residues. The CDR3 DNA is TGCGCCAGCAGCAGGGGCGGACTTGAAGCTTTCTTT. This sequence encodes CASSRGGLEAFF.

This clonotype has just a few counts. The chain has TRBV12-3 or TRBV12-4 and TRBJ1-1, with no clear D. CDR3 size: 15 residues. The germline V and J ends were trimmed by 5 bases and 5 bases, with 18 bases remaining between them. CDR3 amino acids: CASSPSIRMGTEAFF. The CDR3 nucleotides read TGTGCCAGCAGTCCAAGTATCCGAATGGGTACTGAAGCTTTCTTT.

This rearrangement joins TRBV9 to TRBJ1-2; D gene unclear. Trimming left V 0 bases short and J 0 bases short, with 9 bases between. CDR1 and CDR2 (germline): SGDLS, YYNGEE. The CDR3 covers 15 residues. CDR3 in DNA: TGTGCCAGCAGCGTAGACATAGGGACTAACTATGGCTACACCTTC. Protein sequence: CASSVDIGTNYGYTF.

This clonotype was seen more than once but under ten times. This chain joins TRBV25-1 and TRBJ1-2, with D unclear. This CDR3 spans 14 amino acids. Per the germline V gene, CDR1 is MGHDK and CDR2 is SYGVNS. The ends were cut back, 2 bases at V and 8 bases at J, with 15 bases in the middle. The chain's CDR3 is CASSEDPTSDGYTF. The CDR3 bases are TGTGCCAGCAGTGAAGACCCCACATCCGACGGCTACACCTTC.

This clonotype was recorded a few times. The V call is TRBV7-9, the J call TRBJ2-2; D gene ambiguous. The CDR3 extends over 15 amino acids. The V gene's germline CDR1 is SEHNR and CDR2 FQNEAQ (reference sequence). V lost 5 bases, J lost 2 bases, and 12 bases lay in between. CDR3 protein: CASSPTVKNTGELFF. The CDR3 nucleotides are TGTGCCAGCAGCCCTACGGTGAAAAACACCGGGGAGCTGTTTTTT.

This clonotype was recorded a few times. This chain uses TRBV7-9 with TRBJ1-2; D unclear. In germline, CDR1 is SEHNR, CDR2 FQNEAQ (reference sequence). V was pared by 4 bases and J by 2 bases, with 14 bases between. The CDR3 sequence is 15 residues long. The CDR3 DNA reads TGTGCCAGCAGCTCCCCGGTGGGAGAGAACTATGGCTACACCTTC. Its protein is CASSSPVGENYGYTF.

The rearrangement joins TRBV4-1 to TRBJ2-7; 8 nucleotides line up with TRBD1. Per the germline V gene, CDR1 is MGHRA and CDR2 is YSYEKL. The V and J ends lost 4 bases and 3 bases, in that order; junction bases with no gene match: 2. The CDR3 spans 13 residues. CDR3: CASSLTGDYEQYF. CDR3 in DNA: TGCGCCAGCAGCCTGACAGGGGACTACGAGCAGTACTTC.

This sequence joins TRBV18 and TRBJ1-2; no clear D gene. Per the germline V gene, CDR1 is KGHSH and CDR2 is LQKENI. The ends were cut back, 3 bases at V and 0 bases at J, with 8 bases in the middle. The CDR3 runs 14 residues. CDR3 in amino acids: CASSPKDPNYGYTF. The CDR3 DNA reads as TGTGCCAGCTCACCGAAGGATCCTAACTATGGCTACACCTTC.

The chain links TRBV7-9 to TRBJ1-5; D unclear. V lost 11 bases to trimming and J lost 0 bases, with 8 bases between them. Per the germline V gene, CDR1 is SEHNR and CDR2 is FQNEAQ (reference sequence). This CDR3 contains 12 residues. The CDR3 loop is CASGISNQPQHF. The DNA of the CDR3 is TGTGCCTCCGGAATTAGCAATCAGCCCCAGCATTTT.

V gene TRBV25-1 combines with J gene TRBJ1-2; TRBD1 might be the D (6 bases). The CDR3 loop spans 13 amino acids. CDR1 and CDR2 (germline): MGHDK, SYGVNS. V gave up 8 bases and J gave up 2 bases, with 12 bases separating them. As DNA, the CDR3 is TGTGCCAGCCTGAAGACAGGAAACTATGGCTACACCTTC. This encodes CASLKTGNYGYTF.

V usage is TRBV7-2 and J usage is TRBJ1-3, with TRBD1 identical over 9 bases. The CDR3 extends over 13 amino acids. The V gene's germline CDR1 is SGHTA and CDR2 FQGNSA. The J segment lost 8 bases and the V segment lost 6 bases, leaving 5 bases of the junction unmatched. As DNA, the CDR3 is TGTGCCAGCAGTGGGGACAGGGTAGACACCATATATTTT. Residues: CASSGDRVDTIYF. Full variable domain (outside the CDR3, taken from reference TRBV7-2 and TRBJ1-3): GAGVSQSPSNKVTEKGKDVELRCDPISGHTALYWYRQSLGQGLEFLIYFQGNSAPDKSGLPSDRFSAERTGGSVSTLTIQRTQQEDSAVYLCASSGDRVDTIYFGEGSWLTVV.

The rearrangement joins TRBV6-5 to TRBJ2-7; 7 nucleotides align to TRBD1. Germline V gene lookup returns CDR1 MNHEY and CDR2 SVGAGI. V dropped 4 bases and J dropped 1; count of bases not matched to a gene: 7. The CDR3 sequence is 15 residues long. The CDR3 sequence is CASSFQDRVSYEQYF. The CDR3 DNA follows: TGTGCCAGCAGTTTTCAAGACAGGGTTTCCTACGAGCAGTACTTC.

The J gene is TRBJ2-3, the V gene TRBV29-1; possibly TRBD2 for D (6 bases). The CDR3 has 14 residues. Germline V gene lookup returns CDR1 SQVTM and CDR2 ANQGSEA. Trimming took 6 bases from V and 0 from J, leaving 13 bases between them. The CDR3 DNA follows: TGCAGCGTCGCGGGACGGGTTAGCACAGATACGCAGTATTTT. This translates into CSVAGRVSTDTQYF.

The chain couples TRBV30 to TRBJ2-1; D possibly corresponds to TRBD2 (5 bases). V shed 4 bases and J shed 7 bases, with 14 bases lying between them. Per germline, CDR1 GTSNPN and CDR2 SVGIG (reference sequence). The CDR3 is 13 amino acids. CDR3 bases: TGTGCCTGGACCCGGGGATCGGCAAATGAGCAGTTCTTC. This encodes CAWTRGSANEQFF.

The V and J genes are TRBV4-1 and TRBJ2-7; D not certain. The length of the CDR3 is 12 residues. Looked up from germline, CDR1 is MGHRA and CDR2 is YSYEKL. V lost 0 bases and J 7 bases, leaving 7 bases between the germline ends. The CDR3 DNA follows: TGCGCCAGCAGCCAAGATAGGAGTGAGCAGTACTTC. It codes for CASSQDRSEQYF.

The chain joins TRBV7-2 to TRBJ2-1; D perhaps matches TRBD2 (6 bases). Trimming took off 2 bases at V and 1 base at J, with 15 bases between the two ends. The CDR3 is made up of 17 amino acids. Germline CDR1 is SGHTA and CDR2 is FQGNSA. The CDR3 spells CASSLSVGAGSYNEQFF. Here the CDR3 DNA reads TGTGCCAGCAGCTTAAGCGTAGGGGCGGGATCCTACAATGAGCAGTTCTTC.

The chain links TRBV29-1 to TRBJ2-7; 12 bases are shared with TRBD2. The length of the CDR3 is 13 residues. Germline V gene sequence: CDR1 SQVTM, CDR2 ANQGSEA. Trimming took 7 bases from V and 4 from J; bases not matched to a gene: 5. The DNA of the CDR3 is TGCAGCGCCGGACTAGCGGGGAGTTACGAGCAGTACTTC. Translated, it gives CSAGLAGSYEQYF.